This T cell receptor beta chain was recorded in a study of monozygotic twins with inflammatory bowel disease. Blood, more than 2 ml, was drawn per donor. Generation of cDNA took place in eight separate reactions per sample. UMIs bearing a 6-nucleotide sample barcode were added through template switching. For each CDR3 protein, TCRdb gives one entry from its re-call of the 5' RACE reads, without DNA. Listed are a few hundred thousand distinct CDR3 sequences; about 2.3% falls within the top ten. From germline, CDR1 is SGHNT and CDR2 YYREEE (reference sequence). This CDR3 has 16 amino acids. The TCR comes from a human donor with ulcerative colitis or Crohn's disease, or a healthy co-twin of an affected twin (not recorded which). Sequencing input: blood. V gene TRBV5-4 combines with J gene TRBJ2-1; TCRdb picks TRBD1, but there is no DNA to check that call. The CDR3 loop is CASSVGGKRRGNEQFF. Using reference TRBV5-4 and TRBJ2-1 for the parts outside the CDR3, the full variable domain is ETGVTQSPTHLIKTRGQQVTLRCSSQSGHNTVSWYQQALGQGPQFIFQYYREEENGRGNFPPRFSGLQFPNYSSELNVNALELDDSALYLCASSVGGKRRGNEQFFGPGTRLTVL.